This record looks at one TCR beta chain sequence and its context. Its antigen specificity is not known. Per-base quality was not reported, and no clone a single base away is much larger than it. The data were taken from a study of T cell responses to AZD1222 COVID-19 vaccine (dated by TCRdb to the early 2020s). For context, the study as a whole: AZD1222 recipients whose second dose came at about 4 weeks and those whose second dose came at about 12 weeks were combined into one group, since spike-specific TCR depth and breadth did not differ between the two schedules. A total of 230 to 250 trial participants underwent TCR sequencing, of whom around 200 received two doses of AZD1222 and some 26 received two doses of the MenACWY control vaccine. Trial participants were enrolled by age into 18-55, 56-69 and 70-plus year subgroups, with about 150, 27 and 61 TCR-sequenced participants respectively. General study outcomes and caveats: Most participants were white British and females outnumbered males, and the authors suggested that clonal diversity may have been underestimated. The whole spike protein was spanned by vaccine-associated CD4 TCRs, and dominant responses were seen in regions 160-218 and 743-854. The 56-69-year group was small, and its depth increase did not reach significance, likely because of low power. Conclusions about previously exposed vaccinees are limited because only six or seven AZD1222 recipients were SARS-CoV-2 seropositive at baseline. A significant rise in spike-specific TCR breadth and depth was observed after two AZD1222 doses relative to day 0 and relative to MenACWY recipients. Because no samples from the day 14 peak response were available, repertoires could be characterized only after the peak T cell response. Reportedly, almost half of the unique spike-specific TCRs recognized epitopes lying outside the regions that are mutated in the B.1.351 and B.1.1.7 variants.

CDR1 and CDR2 are drawn from the germline V gene: LGHNA, YNFKEQ. The CDR3, from cysteine to phenylalanine, totals 12 residues. Just CDR3 DNA is preserved here, 36 bases in frame from base 1. V sheds 4 bases and J sheds 11 bases, leaving 13 bases between their ends. The CDR3 regions of human TCRbeta chains were analyzed by immunosequencing. Turning to the authors' computational methods: TCRs in the repertoires were compared against a reference library of SARS-CoV-2-specific TCRs that had been generated with the MIRA antigen-specificity platform. Breadth meant the fraction of unique TCRs that were SARS-CoV-2-associated, whereas depth meant the fraction of total T cells that were SARS-CoV-2-associated. Using the MIRA data, each spike-specific TCR was assigned both to the spike region to which the TCR was reactive and to a CD4 or CD8 class. Log10-transformed breadth and depth values were compared by one-way ANOVA with Sidak's multiple comparisons tests. Sourced from immuneACCESS, this table was stored by TCRdb with only in-frame sequences that have V and J called. A share of the clones is absent; for the studies checked, an unresolved V gene accounts for under half, and the remainder has no known explanation. The V and J calls and clone size come from that table; D and trimming were worked out from the DNA. The sample table lists approximately 150,000 clones, about nine tenths of them with a count of one. Less than 3% of the sample rests with the top ten.

Sample time point, as interpreted from the label and publication: baseline before first vaccination. Vaccinee samples came from UK trials COV001 and COV002, including a single-blind randomized controlled phase 2/3 trial of AZD1222 (ChAdOx1 nCoV-19) in healthy adults. Trial participant PBMC samples were collected at day 0 and day 28 after the second dose for TCRbeta chain sequencing. The receptor was derived from an adult in good health. The chain employs TRBV4-2 and TRBJ2-3; perhaps TRBD2 is the D gene, with 5 bases matching. The sequences come from peripheral blood, collected on day 0 of AZD1222 vaccination. The DNA is TGTGCCAGCAGCCCATGGGGAGAACGGCAGTATTTT. Translated, this gives CASSPWGERQYF.